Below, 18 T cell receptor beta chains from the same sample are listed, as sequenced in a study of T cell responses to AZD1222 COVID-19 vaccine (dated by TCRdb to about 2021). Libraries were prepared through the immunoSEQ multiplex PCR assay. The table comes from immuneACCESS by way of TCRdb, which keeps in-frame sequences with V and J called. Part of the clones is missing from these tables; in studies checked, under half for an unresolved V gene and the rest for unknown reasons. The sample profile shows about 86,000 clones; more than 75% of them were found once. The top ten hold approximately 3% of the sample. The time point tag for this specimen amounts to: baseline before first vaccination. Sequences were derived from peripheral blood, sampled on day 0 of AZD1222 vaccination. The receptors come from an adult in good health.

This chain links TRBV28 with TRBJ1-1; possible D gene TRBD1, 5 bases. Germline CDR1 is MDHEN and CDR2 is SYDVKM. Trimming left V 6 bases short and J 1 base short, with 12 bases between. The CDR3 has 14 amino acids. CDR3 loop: CASSDGGKNTEAFF. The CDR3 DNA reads TGTGCCAGCAGCGACGGGGGGAAGAACACTGAAGCTTTCTTT.

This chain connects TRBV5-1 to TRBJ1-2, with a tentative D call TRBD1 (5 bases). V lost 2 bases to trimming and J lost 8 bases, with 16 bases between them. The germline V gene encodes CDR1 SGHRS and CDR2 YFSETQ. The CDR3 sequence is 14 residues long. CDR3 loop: CASSLGDLGAGYTF. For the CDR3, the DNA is TGCGCCAGCAGCTTAGGGGACCTCGGGGCGGGCTACACCTTC. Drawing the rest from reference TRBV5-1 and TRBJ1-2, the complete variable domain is KAGVTQTPRYLIKTRGQQVTLSCSPISGHRSVSWYQQTPGQGLQFLFEYFSETQRNKGNFPGRFSGRQFSNSRSEMNVSTLELGDSALYLCASSLGDLGAGYTFGSGTRLTVV.

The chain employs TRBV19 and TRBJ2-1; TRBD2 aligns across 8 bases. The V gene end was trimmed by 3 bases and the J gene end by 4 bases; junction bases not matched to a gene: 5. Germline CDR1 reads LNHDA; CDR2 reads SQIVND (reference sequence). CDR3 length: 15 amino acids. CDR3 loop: CASSIDSGVYNEQFF. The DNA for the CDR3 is TGTGCCAGTAGTATTGATAGCGGGGTATACAATGAGCAGTTCTTC.

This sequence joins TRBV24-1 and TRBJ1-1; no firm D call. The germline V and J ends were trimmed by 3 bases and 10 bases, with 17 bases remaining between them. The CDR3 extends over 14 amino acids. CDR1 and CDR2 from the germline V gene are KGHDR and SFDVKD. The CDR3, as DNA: TGTGCCACCAGTGATGTCTCAGAGGGCAGAGGAGCTTTCTTT. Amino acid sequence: CATSDVSEGRGAFF.

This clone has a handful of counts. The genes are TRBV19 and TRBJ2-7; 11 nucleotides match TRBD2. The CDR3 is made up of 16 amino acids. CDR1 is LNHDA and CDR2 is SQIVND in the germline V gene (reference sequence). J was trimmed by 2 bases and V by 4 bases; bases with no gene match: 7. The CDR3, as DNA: TGTGCCAGTAGTACCGAGACTAGCGGGGATCCCTACGAGCAGTACTTC. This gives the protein CASSTETSGDPYEQYF.

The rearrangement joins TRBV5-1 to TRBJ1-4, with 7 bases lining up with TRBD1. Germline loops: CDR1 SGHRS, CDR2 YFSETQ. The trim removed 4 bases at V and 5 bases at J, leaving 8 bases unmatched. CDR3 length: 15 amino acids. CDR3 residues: CASSRTGQKNEKLFF. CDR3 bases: TGCGCCAGCAGCAGAACGGGACAGAAAAATGAAAAACTGTTTTTT.

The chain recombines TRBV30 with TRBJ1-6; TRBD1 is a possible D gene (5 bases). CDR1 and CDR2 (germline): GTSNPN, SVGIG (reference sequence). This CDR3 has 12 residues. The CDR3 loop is CAGTDHNSPLHF. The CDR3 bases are TGTGCTGGGACGGACCATAATTCACCCCTCCACTTT.

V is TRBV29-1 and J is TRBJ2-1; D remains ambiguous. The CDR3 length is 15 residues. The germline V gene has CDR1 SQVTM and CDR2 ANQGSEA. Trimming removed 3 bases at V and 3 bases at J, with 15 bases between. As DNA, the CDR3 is TGCAGCGTTGACCCATCCTCAGTATTCTACAATGAGCAGTTCTTC. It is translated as CSVDPSSVFYNEQFF.

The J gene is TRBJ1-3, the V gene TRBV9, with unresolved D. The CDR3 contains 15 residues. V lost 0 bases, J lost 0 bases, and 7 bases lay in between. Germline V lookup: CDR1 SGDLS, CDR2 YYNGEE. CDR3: CASSVEGSSGNTIYF. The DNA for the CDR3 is TGTGCCAGCAGCGTAGAGGGCTCCTCTGGAAACACCATATATTTT.

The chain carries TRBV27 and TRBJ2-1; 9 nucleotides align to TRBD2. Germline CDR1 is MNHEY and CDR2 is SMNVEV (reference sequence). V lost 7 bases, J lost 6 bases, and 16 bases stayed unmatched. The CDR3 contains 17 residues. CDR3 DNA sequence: TGTGCCAGCACCCGGCCCGCCCCTAGCGGGATAATCAATGAGCAGTTCTTC. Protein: CASTRPAPSGIINEQFF.

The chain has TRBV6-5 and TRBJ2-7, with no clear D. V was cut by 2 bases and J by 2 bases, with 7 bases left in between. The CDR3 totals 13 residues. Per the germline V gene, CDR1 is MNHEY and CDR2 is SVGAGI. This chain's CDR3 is CASSYGPAYEQYF. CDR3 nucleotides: TGTGCCAGCAGTTACGGGCCGGCCTACGAGCAGTACTTC.

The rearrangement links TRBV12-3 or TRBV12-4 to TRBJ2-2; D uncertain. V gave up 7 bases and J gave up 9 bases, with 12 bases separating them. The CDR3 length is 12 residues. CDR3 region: CASTYGVRELFF. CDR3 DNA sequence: TGTGCCAGCACTTATGGGGTCAGGGAGCTGTTTTTT.

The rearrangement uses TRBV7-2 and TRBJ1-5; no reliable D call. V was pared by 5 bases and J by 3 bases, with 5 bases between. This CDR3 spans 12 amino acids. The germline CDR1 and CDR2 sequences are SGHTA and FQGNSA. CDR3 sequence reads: CASSGINQPQHF. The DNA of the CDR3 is TGTGCCAGCAGCGGCATCAATCAGCCCCAGCATTTT.

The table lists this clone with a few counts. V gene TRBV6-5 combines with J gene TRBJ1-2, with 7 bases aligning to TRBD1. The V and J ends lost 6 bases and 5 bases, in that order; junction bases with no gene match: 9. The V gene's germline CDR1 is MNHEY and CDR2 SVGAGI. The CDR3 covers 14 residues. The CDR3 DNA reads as TGTGCCAGCAGGGGCACAGGGGTGGGGTATGGCTACACCTTC. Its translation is CASRGTGVGYGYTF.

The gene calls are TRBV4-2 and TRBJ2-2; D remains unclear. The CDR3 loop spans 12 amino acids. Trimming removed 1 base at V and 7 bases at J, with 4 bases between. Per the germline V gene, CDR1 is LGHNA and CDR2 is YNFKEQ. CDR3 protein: CASSQGGGELFF. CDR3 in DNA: TGTGCCAGCAGCCAAGGGGGCGGGGAGCTGTTTTTT.

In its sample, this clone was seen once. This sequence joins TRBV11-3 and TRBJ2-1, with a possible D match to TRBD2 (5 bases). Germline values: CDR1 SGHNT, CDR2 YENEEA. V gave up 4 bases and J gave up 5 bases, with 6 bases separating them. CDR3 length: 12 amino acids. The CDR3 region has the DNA TGTGCCAGCAGCTCGACTAACAATGAGCAGTTCTTC. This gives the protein CASSSTNNEQFF. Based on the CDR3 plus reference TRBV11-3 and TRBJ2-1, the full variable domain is EAGVVQSPRYKIIEKKQPVAFWCNPISGHNTLYWYLQNLGQGPELLIRYENEEAVDDSQLPKDRFSAERLKGVDSTLKIQPAELGDSAVYLCASSSTNNEQFFGPGTRLTVL.

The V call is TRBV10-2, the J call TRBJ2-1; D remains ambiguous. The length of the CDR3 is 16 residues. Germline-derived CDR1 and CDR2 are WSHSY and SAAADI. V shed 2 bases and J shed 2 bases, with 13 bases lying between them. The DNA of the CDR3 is TGCGCCAGCAGTGAGGACTTCCCGCCCCCCTACAATGAGCAGTTCTTC. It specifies CASSEDFPPPYNEQFF.

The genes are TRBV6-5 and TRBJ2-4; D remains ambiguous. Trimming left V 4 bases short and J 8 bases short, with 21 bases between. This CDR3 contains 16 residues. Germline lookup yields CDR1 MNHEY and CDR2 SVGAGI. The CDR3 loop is CASSSSDLVEEDIQYF. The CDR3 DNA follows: TGTGCCAGCAGTTCTTCCGACCTGGTCGAAGAGGACATTCAGTACTTC.